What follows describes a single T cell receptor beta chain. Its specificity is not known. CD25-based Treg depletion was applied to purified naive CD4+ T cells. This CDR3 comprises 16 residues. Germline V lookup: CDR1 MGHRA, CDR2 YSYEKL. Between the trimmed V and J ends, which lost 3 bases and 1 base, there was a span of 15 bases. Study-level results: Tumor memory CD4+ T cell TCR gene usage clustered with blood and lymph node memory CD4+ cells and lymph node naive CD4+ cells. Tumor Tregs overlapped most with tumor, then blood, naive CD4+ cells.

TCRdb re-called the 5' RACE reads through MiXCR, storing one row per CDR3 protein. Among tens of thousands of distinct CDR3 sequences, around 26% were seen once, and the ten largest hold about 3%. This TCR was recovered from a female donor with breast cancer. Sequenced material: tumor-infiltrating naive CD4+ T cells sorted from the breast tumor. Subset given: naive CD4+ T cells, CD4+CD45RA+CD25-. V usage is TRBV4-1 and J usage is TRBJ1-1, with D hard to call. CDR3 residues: CASSQSPGAPNTEAFF. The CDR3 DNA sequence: TGCGCCAGCAGCCAGTCACCAGGAGCACCGAACACTGAAGCTTTCTTT.